A selection of T cell receptor beta chains follows, all from one sample in a study of immune evolution from preneoplasia to lung adenocarcinoma. TCRdb's copy holds only in-frame clones and misses some; the assay was immunoSEQ multiplex PCR. In the table there are more than 25,000 clones, just under 75% of which are singletons. The specimen sequenced was FFPE invasive lung adenocarcinoma tissue. These receptors originate from a person between 55 and 70 years old with invasive lung adenocarcinoma. Some clones in this sample may be carry-over from other donors' samples. The CDR3 runs from the conserved cysteine through the conserved F or W. Clone size is given for some rows only: seen once, a few or many times, or a class if the clone is expanded.

v_gene	abundance	j_gene	CDR3aa
TRBV18	few	TRBJ2-7	CASSPPGSQLTYEQYF
TRBV4-1	-	TRBJ2-7	CASSQDHRGTYEQYF
TRBV30	-	TRBJ2-2	CACPTTGGRTGELFF
TRBV5-6	few	TRBJ1-4	CASSLQGTGGLEKLFF
TRBV6-1	-	TRBJ2-2	CASGGLAGVTGELFF
TRBV14	-	TRBJ2-6	CASSQPGQGAGANVLTF
TRBV28	-	TRBJ2-7	CASKQVDEQYF
TRBV9	once	TRBJ2-6	CASSPRAGANVLTF
TRBV18	-	TRBJ2-7	CASSPQGAVEKDF
TRBV18	few	TRBJ2-3	CASSPPGADTQYF
TRBV6-5	few	TRBJ2-7	CASAYRDRVLEQYF
TRBV6-4	-	TRBJ2-2	CASSEGGTNTGELFF
TRBV11-2	few	TRBJ1-1	CASSLDKRGAFF
TRBV19	-	TRBJ1-5	CASSWSGYSNQPQHF
TRBV11-3	-	TRBJ2-2	CASSPLTVSTGELFF
TRBV28	-	TRBJ2-6	CASIPGTGRQGAGANVLTF
TRBV6-4	-	TRBJ2-3	CASSRTASTDTQYF